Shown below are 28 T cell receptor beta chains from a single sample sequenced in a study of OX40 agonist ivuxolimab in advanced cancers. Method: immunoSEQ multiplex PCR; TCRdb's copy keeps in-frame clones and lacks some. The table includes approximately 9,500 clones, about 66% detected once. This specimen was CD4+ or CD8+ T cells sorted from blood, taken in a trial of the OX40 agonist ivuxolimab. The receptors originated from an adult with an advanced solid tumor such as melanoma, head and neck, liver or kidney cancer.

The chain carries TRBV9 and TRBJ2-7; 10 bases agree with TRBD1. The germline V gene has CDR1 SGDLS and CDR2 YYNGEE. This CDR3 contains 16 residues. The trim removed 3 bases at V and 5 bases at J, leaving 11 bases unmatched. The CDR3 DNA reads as TGTGCCAGCAGCGCCACCCCTGGAGGGACAGGGGACGAGCAGTACTTC. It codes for CASSATPGGTGDEQYF.

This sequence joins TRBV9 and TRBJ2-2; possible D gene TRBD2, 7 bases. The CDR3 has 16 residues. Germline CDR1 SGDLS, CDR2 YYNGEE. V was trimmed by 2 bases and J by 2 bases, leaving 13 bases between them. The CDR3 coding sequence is TGTGCCAGCAGCGTCTGGGGGGGCCCTAACACCGGGGAGCTGTTTTTT. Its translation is CASSVWGGPNTGELFF.

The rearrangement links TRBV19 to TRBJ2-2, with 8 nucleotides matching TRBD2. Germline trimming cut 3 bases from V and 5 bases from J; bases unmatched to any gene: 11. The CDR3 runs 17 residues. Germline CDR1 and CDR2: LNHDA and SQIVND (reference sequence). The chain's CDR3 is CASSIQTLADPTGELFF. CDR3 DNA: TGTGCCAGTAGTATCCAGACACTAGCGGACCCTACCGGGGAGCTGTTTTTT. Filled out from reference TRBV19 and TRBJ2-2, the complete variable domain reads DGGITQSPKYLFRKEGQNVTLSCEQNLNHDAMYWYRQDPGQGLRLIYYSQIVNDFQKGDIAEGYSVSREKKESFPLTVTSAQKNPTAFYLCASSIQTLADPTGELFFGEGSRLTVL.

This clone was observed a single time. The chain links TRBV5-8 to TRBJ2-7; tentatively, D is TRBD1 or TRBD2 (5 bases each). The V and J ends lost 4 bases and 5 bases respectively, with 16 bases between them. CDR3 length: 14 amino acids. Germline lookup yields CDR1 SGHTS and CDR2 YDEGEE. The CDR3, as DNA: TGTGCCAGCAGCCTCGTTGAGGGGCGCGACGAGCAGTACTTC. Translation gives CASSLVEGRDEQYF.

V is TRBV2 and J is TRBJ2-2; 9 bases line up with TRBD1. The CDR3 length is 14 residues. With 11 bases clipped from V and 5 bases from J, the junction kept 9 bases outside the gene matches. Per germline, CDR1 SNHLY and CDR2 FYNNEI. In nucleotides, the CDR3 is TGTGCCTCGATCGGACAGGGGTGGACCGGGGAGCTGTTTTTT. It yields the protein CASIGQGWTGELFF.

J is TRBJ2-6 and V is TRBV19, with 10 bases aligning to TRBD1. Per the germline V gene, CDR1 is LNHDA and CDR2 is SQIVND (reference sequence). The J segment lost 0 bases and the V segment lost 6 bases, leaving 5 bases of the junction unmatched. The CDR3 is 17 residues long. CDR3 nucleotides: TGTGCCAGTAGGGGACAGGGGCTTTACTCTGGGGCCAACGTCCTGACTTTC. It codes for CASRGQGLYSGANVLTF.

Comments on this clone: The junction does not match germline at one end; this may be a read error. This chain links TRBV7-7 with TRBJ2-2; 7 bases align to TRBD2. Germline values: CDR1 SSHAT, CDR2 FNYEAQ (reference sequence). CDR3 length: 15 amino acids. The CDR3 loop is CASSPRGSNTGELFF. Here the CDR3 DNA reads TGTGCTAGCAGCCCGCGGGGGAGCAACACCGGGGAGCTGTTTTTT.

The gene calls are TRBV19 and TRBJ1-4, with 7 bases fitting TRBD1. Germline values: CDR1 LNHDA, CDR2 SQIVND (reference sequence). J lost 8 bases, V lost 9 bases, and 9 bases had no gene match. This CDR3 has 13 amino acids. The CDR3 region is CASNRGGLEKLFF. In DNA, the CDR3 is TGTGCCAGCAACAGGGGCGGTTTGGAAAAACTGTTTTTT.

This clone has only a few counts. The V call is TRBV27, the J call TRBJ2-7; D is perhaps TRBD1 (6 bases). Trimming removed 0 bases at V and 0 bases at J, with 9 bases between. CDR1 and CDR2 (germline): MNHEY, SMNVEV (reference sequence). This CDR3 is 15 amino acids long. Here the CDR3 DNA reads TGTGCCAGCAGTTTATCGGGGACACCCTCCTACGAGCAGTACTTC. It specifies CASSLSGTPSYEQYF.

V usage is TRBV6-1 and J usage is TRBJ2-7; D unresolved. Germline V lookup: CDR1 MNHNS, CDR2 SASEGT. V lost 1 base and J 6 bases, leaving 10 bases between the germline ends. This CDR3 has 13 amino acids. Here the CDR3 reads CASSEGGPREQYF. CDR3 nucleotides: TGTGCCAGCAGTGAAGGCGGACCCCGCGAGCAGTACTTC.

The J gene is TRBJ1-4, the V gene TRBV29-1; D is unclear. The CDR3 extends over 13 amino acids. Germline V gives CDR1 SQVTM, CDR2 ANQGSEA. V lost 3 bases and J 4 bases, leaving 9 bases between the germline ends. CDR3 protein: CSVEYGSNEKLFF. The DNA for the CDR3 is TGCAGCGTTGAGTATGGGAGTAATGAAAAACTGTTTTTT.

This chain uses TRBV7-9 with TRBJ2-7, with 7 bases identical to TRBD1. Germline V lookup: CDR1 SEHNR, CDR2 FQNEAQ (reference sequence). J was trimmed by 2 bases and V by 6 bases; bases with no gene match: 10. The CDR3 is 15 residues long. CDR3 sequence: CASSQATGTAYEQYF. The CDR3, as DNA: TGTGCCAGCAGTCAAGCCACCGGGACAGCCTACGAGCAGTACTTC.

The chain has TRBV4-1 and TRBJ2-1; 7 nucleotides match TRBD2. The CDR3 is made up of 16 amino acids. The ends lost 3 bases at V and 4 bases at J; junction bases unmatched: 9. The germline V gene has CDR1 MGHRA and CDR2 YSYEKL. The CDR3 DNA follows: TGCGCCAGCAGCCACTCGCCAAGCGGGGTTTACAATGAGCAGTTCTTC. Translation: CASSHSPSGVYNEQFF.

CDR3 in DNA: TGTGCCTGGAGCATCTCGAACACTGAAGCTTTCTTT. Its translation: CAWSISNTEAFF. The V call is TRBV30, the J call TRBJ1-1, with D hard to call. Trimming took 3 bases from V and 1 from J, leaving 6 bases between them. Germline CDR1 reads GTSNPN; CDR2 reads SVGIG (reference sequence). The CDR3 extends over 12 amino acids.

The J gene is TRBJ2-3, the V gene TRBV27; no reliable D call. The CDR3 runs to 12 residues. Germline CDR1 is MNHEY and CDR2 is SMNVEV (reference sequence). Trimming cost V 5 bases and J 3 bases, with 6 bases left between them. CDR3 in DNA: TGTGCCAGCAGTGATGGTACAGATACGCAGTATTTT. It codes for CASSDGTDTQYF.

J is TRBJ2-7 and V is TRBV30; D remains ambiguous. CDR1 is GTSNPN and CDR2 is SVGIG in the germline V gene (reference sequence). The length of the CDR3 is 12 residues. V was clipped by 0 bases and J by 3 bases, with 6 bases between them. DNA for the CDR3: TGTGCCTGGAGTGTTGACAACTACGAGCAGTACTTC. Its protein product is CAWSVDNYEQYF.

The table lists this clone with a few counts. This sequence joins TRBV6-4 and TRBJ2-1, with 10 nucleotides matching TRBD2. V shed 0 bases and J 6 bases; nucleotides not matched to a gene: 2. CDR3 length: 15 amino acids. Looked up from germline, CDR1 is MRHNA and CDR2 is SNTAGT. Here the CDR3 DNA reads TGTGCCAGCAGTGACTCAGCGGGGGGGCCCAATGAGCAGTTCTTC. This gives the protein CASSDSAGGPNEQFF.

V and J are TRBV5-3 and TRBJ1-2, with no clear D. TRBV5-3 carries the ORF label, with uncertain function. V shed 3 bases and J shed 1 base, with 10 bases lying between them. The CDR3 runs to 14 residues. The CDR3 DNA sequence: TGTGCCAGAAGCTGGGCCATTCTTAACTATGGCTACACCTTC. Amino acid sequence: CARSWAILNYGYTF.

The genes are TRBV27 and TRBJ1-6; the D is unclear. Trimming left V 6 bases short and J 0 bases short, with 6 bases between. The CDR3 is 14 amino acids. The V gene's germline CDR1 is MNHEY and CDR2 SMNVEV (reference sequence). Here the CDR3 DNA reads TGTGCCAGCAGCTTTGGCTCCTATAATTCACCCCTCCACTTT. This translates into CASSFGSYNSPLHF.

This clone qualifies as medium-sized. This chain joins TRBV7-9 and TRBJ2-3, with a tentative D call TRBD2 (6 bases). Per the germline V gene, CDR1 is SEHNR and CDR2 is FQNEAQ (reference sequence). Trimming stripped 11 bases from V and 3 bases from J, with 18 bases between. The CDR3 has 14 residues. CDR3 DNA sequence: TGTGCCGAGGCGGGGCTGGGCTTAACAGATACGCAGTATTTT. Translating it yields CAEAGLGLTDTQYF.

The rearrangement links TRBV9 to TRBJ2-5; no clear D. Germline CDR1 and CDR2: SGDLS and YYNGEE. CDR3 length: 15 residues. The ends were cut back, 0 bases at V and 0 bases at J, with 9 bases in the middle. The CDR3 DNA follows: TGTGCCAGCAGCGTAGGGTACAGCGACCAAGAGACCCAGTACTTC. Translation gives CASSVGYSDQETQYF.

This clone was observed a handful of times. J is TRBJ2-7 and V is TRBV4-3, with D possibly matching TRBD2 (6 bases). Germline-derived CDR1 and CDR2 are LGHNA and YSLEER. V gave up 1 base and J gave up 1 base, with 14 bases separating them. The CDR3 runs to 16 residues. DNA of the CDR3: TGCGCCAGCAGCCAAGGGGCCACTAGCAGTTCCTACGAGCAGTACTTC. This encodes CASSQGATSSSYEQYF.

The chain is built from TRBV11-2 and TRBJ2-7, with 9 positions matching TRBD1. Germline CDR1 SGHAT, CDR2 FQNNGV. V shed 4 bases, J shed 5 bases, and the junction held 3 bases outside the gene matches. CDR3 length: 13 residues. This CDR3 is CASSSGQGNEQYF. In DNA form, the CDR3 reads TGTGCCAGCAGCTCGGGACAGGGAAACGAGCAGTACTTC.

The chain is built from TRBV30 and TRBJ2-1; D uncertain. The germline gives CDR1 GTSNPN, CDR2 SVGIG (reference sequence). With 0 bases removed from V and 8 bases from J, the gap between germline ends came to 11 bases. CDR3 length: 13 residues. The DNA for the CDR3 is TGTGCCTGGAGTGTACAGCCCCACGATGAGCAGTTCTTC. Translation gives CAWSVQPHDEQFF.

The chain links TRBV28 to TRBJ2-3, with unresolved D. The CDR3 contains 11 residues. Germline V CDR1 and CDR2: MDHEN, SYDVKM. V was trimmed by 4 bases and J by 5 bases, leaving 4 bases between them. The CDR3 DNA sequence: TGTGCCAGCAGTTGGGGAGATACGCAGTATTTT. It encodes CASSWGDTQYF.

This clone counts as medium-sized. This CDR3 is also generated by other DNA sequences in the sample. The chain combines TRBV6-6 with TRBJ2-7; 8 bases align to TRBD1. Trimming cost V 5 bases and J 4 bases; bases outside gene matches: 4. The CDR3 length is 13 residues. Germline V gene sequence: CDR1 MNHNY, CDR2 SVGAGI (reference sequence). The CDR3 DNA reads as TGTGCCAGCAGTGGACAGGGTCAATACGAGCAGTACTTC. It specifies CASSGQGQYEQYF.

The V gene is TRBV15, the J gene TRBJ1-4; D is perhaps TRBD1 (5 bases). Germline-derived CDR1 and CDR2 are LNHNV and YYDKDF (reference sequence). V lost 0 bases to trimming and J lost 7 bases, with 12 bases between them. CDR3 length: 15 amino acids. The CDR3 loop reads CATSRDQGASEKLFF. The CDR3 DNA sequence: TGTGCCACCAGCAGAGATCAAGGGGCTAGTGAAAAACTGTTTTTT. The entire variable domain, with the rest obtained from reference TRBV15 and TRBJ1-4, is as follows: DAMVIQNPRYQVTQFGKPVTLSCSQTLNHNVMYWYQQKSSQAPKLLFHYYDKDFNNEADTPDNFQSRRPNTSFCFLDIRSPGLGDTAMYLCATSRDQGASEKLFFGSGTQLSVL.

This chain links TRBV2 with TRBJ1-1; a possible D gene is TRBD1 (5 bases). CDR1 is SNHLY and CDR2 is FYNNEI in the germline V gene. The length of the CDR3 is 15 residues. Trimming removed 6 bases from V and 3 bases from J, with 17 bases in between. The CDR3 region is CASSLGRVGDTEAFF. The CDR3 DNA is TGTGCCAGCAGCCTTGGGAGGGTAGGGGACACTGAAGCTTTCTTT.